This T cell receptor (beta chain) emerged from a study of blood T cell repertoires in COVID-19. Overall study: PBMCs, B-cell-depleted T cells, or T cells were the source of the cDNA or gDNA that made up the material.

This CDR3 is built from 14 residues. Germline V gives CDR1 SGHDN, CDR2 FVKESK. V lost 5 bases to trimming and J lost 3 bases, with 10 bases between them. In the original workflow: Nucleated cell number was recorded as an estimate derived from reference gene primer amplification. Profiled with immunoSEQ multiplex PCR; TCRdb holds only in-frame clones, not every one. That table gives V, J and clone size, and the DNA gave D and trimming. The data show 200,000 to 300,000 clones, about 88% seen once. The gene calls are TRBV14 and TRBJ2-2, with a tentative D call TRBD1 (5 bases). The source material was peripheral blood. The receptor comes from a man between 60 and 75 years old who had recovered from COVID-19. This chain's CDR3 is CASSSQGHTGELFF. The CDR3 DNA reads as TGTGCCAGCAGCTCCCAGGGTCACACCGGGGAGCTGTTTTTT.